The 12 T cell receptor beta chains below all came from one sample that was sequenced in a study of tumor-infiltrating lymphocytes in primary liver carcinoma. The template, about 540 ng total RNA, yielded TCR beta cDNA made with a constant-region primer. TCR beta libraries came from three nested multiplex PCR rounds using slightly modified ARM-PCR. It was with TRBV1-TRBV30 forward primers and a C-beta reverse primer that the first two PCR rounds were run, at 10 to 11 cycles each. TCRdb independently ran MiXCR on the multiplex PCR reads; one entry per CDR3 protein. The table records about 30,000 distinct CDR3 sequences, 71% of them present only once. Co-extracting RNA and DNA was done with roughly 17-32 mg of unsorted bulk tissue as input. The sample comprised liver tumor tissue from sampling region 3. Subset defined: tumor region T3, left-lateral pole. The receptor source for this set is a woman aged 25 to 39 with primary liver carcinoma and hepatitis B virus infection.

This clonotype is deemed medium-sized. CDR3 sequence (DNA): TGTGCCAGCAGTGAAGCTCAGCCGGGACTAGCGGGAATTGTTGAGACCCAGTACTTC. As protein: CASSEAQPGLAGIVETQYF. The chain couples TRBV6-1 to TRBJ2-5; 13 nucleotides match TRBD2. Germline trimming cut 0 bases from V and 5 bases from J; bases unmatched to any gene: 12. The CDR3 is 19 amino acids. Looked up from germline, CDR1 is MNHNS and CDR2 is SASEGT.

This clonotype was seen a single time. In this CDR3 the conserved last residue, phenylalanine or tryptophan, is missing, so a read error is likely. V usage is TRBV10-3 and J usage is TRBJ1-1, with no clear D. Trimming pared 6 bases from V and 0 bases from J, leaving 14 bases between. The CDR3 length is 15 residues. CDR1 is ENHRY and CDR2 is SYGVKD in the germline V gene. Here the CDR3 DNA reads TGTGCCATCAGCACCGGAACATCGCTGAACACTGAAGCTTTCGTT. Its protein product is CAISTGTSLNTEAFV.

This clonotype was seen at least ten times. CDR3 amino acids: CASSFNGPPQETQYF. CDR3 DNA sequence: TGCGCCAGCAGCTTCAACGGTCCCCCGCAAGAGACCCAGTACTTC. The rearrangement uses TRBV5-1 and TRBJ2-5; D gene uncertain. The CDR3 length is 15 residues. The V gene's germline CDR1 is SGHRS and CDR2 YFSETQ. V was cut by 2 bases and J by 2 bases, with 13 bases left in between.

The rearrangement joins TRBV29-1 to TRBJ2-3; TRBD1 is a possible D gene (6 bases). V lost 1 base and J 14 bases, leaving 25 bases between the germline ends. The CDR3 runs to 15 residues. Germline CDR1 SQVTM, CDR2 ANQGSEA. DNA for the CDR3: TGCAGCGTTGAAGGACAGGAGACGAGAACAGATACACCGTATTTT. Its translation: CSVEGQETRTDTPYF.

Remarks on this clonotype: This may be a read error: a much more frequent sequence differs by one nucleotide. This chain connects TRBV10-3 to TRBJ2-3; 12 bases are shared with TRBD1. Germline V gives CDR1 ENHRY, CDR2 SYGVKD. The CDR3 covers 17 residues. Trimming took 6 bases from V and 5 from J; bases not matched to a gene: 12. The CDR3 bases are TGTGCCATCAGCTCAACGGCCGGGACAGGGGGCAGAGATACGCAGTATTTT. Its translation is CAISSTAGTGGRDTQYF.

As regards this clonotype: The junction shows a germline mismatch at one end, possibly a read error. This rearrangement joins TRBV12-3 or TRBV12-4 to TRBJ1-4; possibly TRBD1 for D (6 bases). This CDR3 region has 17 residues. The CDR3 is CVSSPHSSTGANEKLFF. The CDR3 nucleotides are TGTGTCAGCAGTCCCCACTCCTCGACAGGCGCCAATGAAAAACTGTTTTTT.

Of note for this clonotype: At one of its ends the junction is not consistent with the germline gene, which may arise from a read error. The chain joins TRBV4-3 to TRBJ2-2; the D gene is possibly TRBD2 (6 bases). The CDR3 has 16 amino acids. From germline, CDR1 is LGHNA and CDR2 YSLEER. The CDR3 DNA is TGTGCCAGCAGCCGAGGGCATAGCGTCGGCACCGGGAGGCTGTTTTTT. This sequence encodes CASSRGHSVGTGRLFF.

This clonotype was observed a handful of times. This rearrangement joins TRBV11-2 to TRBJ2-7; 8 bases agree with TRBD2. The end of the DNA is better explained by TRBJ2-1, so the J call may be wrong. The germline V gene encodes CDR1 SGHAT and CDR2 FQNNGV. The CDR3 consists of 16 residues. CDR3 sequence (DNA): TGTGCCAGCAGCTACGGCGGGAGGACCTCAGGAAGCGAGCAGTTCTTC. It codes for CASSYGGRTSGSEQFF.

This clonotype showed up many times. The chain employs TRBV6-6 and TRBJ2-1; D is tentatively TRBD1 or TRBD2 (6 bases each). Looked up from germline, CDR1 is MNHNY and CDR2 is SVGAGI (reference sequence). V was shortened by 6 bases and J by 5 bases, with 26 bases between the two germline ends. The CDR3 is 18 amino acids. The CDR3 protein is CASRRFMSGAQGDNEQFF. CDR3 bases: TGTGCCAGCAGGCGCTTTATGTCGGGGGCGCAGGGTGACAATGAGCAGTTCTTC.

As for this clonotype: One end of the junction does not line up with germline, which may come from a read error. The chain uses TRBV4-3 and TRBJ2-7; 8 nucleotides match TRBD1. This CDR3 is 15 amino acids long. CDR1 and CDR2 from the germline V gene are LGHNA and YSLEER. This CDR3 is CASSQDRWTGREQHF. CDR3 nucleotides: TGTGCCAGTAGCCAAGATCGATGGACAGGGCGGGAACAGCACTTC.

V usage is TRBV28 and J usage is TRBJ2-3; no clear D gene. The CDR3 consists of 13 residues. CDR1 and CDR2 (germline): MDHEN, SYDVKM. V lost 3 bases, J lost 6 bases, and 10 bases lay in between. CDR3 protein: CASSFNSVDTQYF. The CDR3 DNA reads TGTGCCAGCAGTTTCAACAGCGTCGATACGCAGTATTTT.

As for this clonotype: A read error may account for a junction end that differs from germline. The chain uses TRBV11-2 and TRBJ2-5; 7 bases fit TRBD2. From germline, CDR1 is SGHAT and CDR2 FQNNGV. The CDR3 totals 16 residues. The CDR3 reads CTSSRGLAGGVETQYF. The CDR3 region has the DNA TGTACCAGCAGCCGGGGATTAGCGGGTGGGGTTGAGACCCAGTACTTC.